This T cell receptor beta chain was recorded in a study of blood T cell repertoires in COVID-19 (dated by TCRdb to the early 2020s). Context from the whole study: Samples covering the acute and convalescent phases of COVID-19 were provided by collaborators in the United States, Italy and Spain. Where available, HLA class I and class II types were obtained from metadata supplied by the sample provider rather than from assay-based typing. The repertoires were made available in a free public database intended to serve as a resource for research on the immune response to SARS-CoV-2. The samples were drawn from two sources: the first 160 participants of the ongoing ImmuneRACE study, and 1,000 to 1,500 subjects contributed by 6 global collaborators. The material from the prospective study consisted of cDNA or gDNA derived from T cells, B-cell-depleted T cells, or PBMCs. A de-identified subject ID, COVID-19 status, age in years and sex were almost always included in the sample metadata. The dataset comprised deeply sampled blood TCRbeta repertoires from subjects exposed to, actively infected with, or recovered from COVID-19.

General conclusions and limits of the study: The amount of clinical and demographic metadata varied by source and participant and was provided uncurated.

Turning to this clone: Its antigen is still unknown. Per-base qualities were not stored, and no clone one base away is much larger.

The immunoSEQ Assay, a bias-controlled multiplex PCR, was used to amplify TCRbeta CDR3 regions from genomic DNA. The authors' analysis ran thus. The number of nucleated cells in each sample was estimated from the amplification of reference gene primers within the assay. To quantify the absolute abundance of each unique TCRbeta CDR3 rearrangement, sequence reads were collapsed and filtered. For each sample, productive Simpson clonality was calculated by taking the square root of Simpson's diversity index across productive rearrangements. TCRdb re-hosts the immuneACCESS table, in-frame sequences only. Its copies lack some clones; in the studies checked, an unresolved V gene accounts for under half of them, and the cause for the rest is not known. Clone size and V and J calls were adopted from that table, with D and trimming inferred from the DNA. The sample has some 260,000 clones on record, 87% of them singletons. Clones ranked in the top ten supply about 3% of the sample.

Whole blood was collected in K2EDTA tubes by collaborating institutions according to the institutions' own protocols. Collaborator samples were shipped for TCRbeta analysis as frozen whole blood, isolated PBMCs, or DNA extracted from either sample type. The receptor's source is a young man with active or convalescent COVID-19. Sequenced sample: peripheral blood.

The DNA reads as follows: TGCGCCAGCAGCTTCTGGGGGCCAGGGAATCGTGGTACTGGGGCCAACGTCCTGACTTTC. This gives the protein CASSFWGPGNRGTGANVLTF. This chain is built from TRBV5-1 and TRBJ2-6, with a tentative D gene TRBD1 over 6 matching bases. Including the terminal cysteine and phenylalanine, the CDR3 comprises 20 residues. Just the 60-base CDR3 DNA is kept, in frame starting at base 1. In the germline V gene, CDR1 corresponds to SGHRS and CDR2 to YFSETQ. V loses 2 bases, J loses 2 bases, and the germline ends lie 23 bases apart.